One sample yielded the 5 T cell receptor beta chains listed below, sequenced in a study of tissue T cells after allogeneic stem cell transplantation. The repertoire was sequenced with immunoSEQ multiplex PCR; TCRdb's copy has only in-frame clones and lacks some. Altogether about 7,800 clones are present, 35% to 55% being singletons, with the ten largest covering 8.4%. Documented time point: mouse harvest day 7 after allogeneic transplant. The graft held 10^6 splenic CD5+ T cells and 10^7 T-cell-depleted bone marrow cells. Sequenced: gut tissue. Receptors were obtained from a female BALB/c mouse given C57BL/6 T cells with graft-versus-host disease after an allogeneic hematopoietic cell transplant.

Regarding this clone: Germline and genes: mouse. The CDR3 extends 1 residue past the end of the read, so its final part is completed from the germline J gene. The chain couples TRBV5 to TRBJ2-5; unclear D gene. The CDR3 loop spans 13 amino acids. The V and J ends lost 2 bases and 5 bases respectively, with 8 bases between them. Per the germline V gene, CDR1 is LGHNA and CDR2 is YNLKQL (reference sequence). Incomplete CDR3 DNA: TGTGCCAGCAGCCAAAATCTTGGAGACACCCAGTAC. Protein: CASSQNLGDTQY. The CDR3 in its entirety is CASSQNLGDTQYF.

By sample share, this clone is medium-sized. Any gene name here is a mouse gene name. The read ends 1 residue before the CDR3 terminus; that terminus is restored from the germline J gene. The gene calls are TRBV5 and TRBJ1-1; D perhaps matches TRBD1 (5 bases). Germline loops: CDR1 LGHNA, CDR2 YNLKQL (reference sequence). V was trimmed by 3 bases and J by 4 bases, leaving 12 bases between them. This CDR3 region has 14 residues. The CDR3 sequence is CASSHGREGTEVFF. Partial CDR3 DNA: TGTGCCAGCAGCCACGGCAGGGAAGGCACAGAAGTCTTC.

With regard to this clone: Genes and germline come from the mouse. The DNA ends 1 residue before the CDR3 does, and the rest of the CDR3 is filled in from the germline J gene. The chain combines TRBV23 with TRBJ1-1. This CDR3 contains 13 residues. Germline V gives CDR1 KGHTA, CDR2 FQNQQP. The DNA read from the CDR3 is TGCTCCAGCAGTCAAGCCACCTACACAGAAGTCTTC. It yields the protein CSSSQATYTEVF. The entire CDR3 protein is CSSSQATYTEVFF.

With respect to this clone: Gene names refer to mouse genes. Read data end 1 residue before the CDR3 end; the end is taken from the germline J gene. This chain connects TRBV12-2 to TRBJ2-5; possibly TRBD1 for D (5 bases). Trimming stripped 4 bases from V and 0 bases from J, with 10 bases between. The CDR3 is 14 amino acids. Germline CDR1 reads SGHLS; CDR2 reads HYDKME. The CDR3 is CASSRTFNQDTQYF. CDR3 DNA, as far as it was read: TGTGCCAGCTCCCGGACATTTAACCAAGACACCCAGTAC.

Only a few counts were recorded for this clone. Any gene name here is a mouse gene name. The read ends 1 residue before the CDR3 terminus; that terminus is restored from the germline J gene. The chain recombines TRBV26 with TRBJ2-2; D tentatively reads TRBD1 or TRBD2 (5 bases each). Between the trimmed V and J ends, which lost 4 bases and 4 bases, there was a span of 7 bases. This CDR3 has 13 residues. Germline V CDR1 and CDR2: KGHPV, FQNQEV (reference sequence). The CDR3 here is CASSRGGTGQLYF. Partial CDR3 DNA: TGTGCCAGCAGTCGCGGGGGCACCGGGCAGCTCTAC.